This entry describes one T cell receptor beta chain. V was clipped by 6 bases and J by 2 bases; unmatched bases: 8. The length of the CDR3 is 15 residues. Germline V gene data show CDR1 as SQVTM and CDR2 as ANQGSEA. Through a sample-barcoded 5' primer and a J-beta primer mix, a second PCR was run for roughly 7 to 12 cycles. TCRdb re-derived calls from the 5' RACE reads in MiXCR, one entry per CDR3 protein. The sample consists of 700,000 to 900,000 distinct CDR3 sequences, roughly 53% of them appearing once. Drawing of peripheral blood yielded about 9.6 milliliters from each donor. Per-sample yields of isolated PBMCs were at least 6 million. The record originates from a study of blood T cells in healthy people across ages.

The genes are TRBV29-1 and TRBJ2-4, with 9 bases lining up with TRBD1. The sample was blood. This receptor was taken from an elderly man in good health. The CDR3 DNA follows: TGCAGCGTAATAACAGGGGGCCAGTCCAAAAACATTCAGTACTTC. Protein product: CSVITGGQSKNIQYF. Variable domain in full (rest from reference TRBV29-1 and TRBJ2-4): SAVISQKPSRDICQRGTSLTIQCQVDSQVTMMFWYRQQPGQSLTLIATANQGSEATYESGFVIDKFPISRPNLTFSTLTVSNMSPEDSSIYLCSVITGGQSKNIQYFGAGTRLSVL.